Below, 5 T cell receptor beta chains from the same sample are listed, as sequenced in a study of T cells in lung cancer brain metastases. TCRdb's copy holds only in-frame clones and misses some; the assay was immunoSEQ multiplex PCR. The table shows some 5,100 clones, with roughly nine tenths occurring only once. The specimen was tumor tissue from the primary lung tumor. These TCRs come from a man in his 70s with non-small cell lung cancer.

The rearrangement links TRBV19 to TRBJ1-3; perhaps TRBD1 as D (5 bases). Trimming took off 10 bases at V and 2 bases at J, with 18 bases between the two ends. The length of the CDR3 is 15 residues. CDR1 LNHDA and CDR2 SQIVND come from the germline V gene (reference sequence). Written as DNA, the CDR3 is TGTGCCATCCACCCGGGACCAAGGGCTGGAAACACCATATATTTT. Encoded protein: CAIHPGPRAGNTIYF.

The chain has TRBV6-6 and TRBJ2-7, with TRBD1 matching over 7 bases. The germline gives CDR1 MNHNY, CDR2 SVGAGI (reference sequence). There are 15 residues in the CDR3. Losses at the gene ends were 2 bases for V and 0 bases for J; bases not matched to a gene: 4. The CDR3 spells CASSYGTASSYEQYF. Here the CDR3 DNA reads TGTGCCAGCAGTTACGGGACAGCTAGCTCCTACGAGCAGTACTTC.

As concerns this clone: The junction shows a germline mismatch at one end, possibly a read error. V usage is TRBV19 and J usage is TRBJ2-7; a weak D match, TRBD1 (5 bases). Germline-derived CDR1 and CDR2 are LNHDA and SQIVND (reference sequence). This CDR3 comprises 14 residues. This CDR3 is CASSIADTTYGQYF. The DNA of the CDR3 is TGTGCCAGTAGTATAGCGGACACAACCTACGGGCAGTACTTC.

The J gene is TRBJ2-1, the V gene TRBV5-1, with D unclear. Germline V gene sequence: CDR1 SGHRS, CDR2 YFSETQ. Trimming took 4 bases from V and 3 from J, leaving 14 bases between them. The CDR3 is 15 amino acids. The CDR3 nucleotides are TGCGCCAGCAGCCCACGGGTCGGTTTCTACAATGAGCAGTTCTTC. This translates into CASSPRVGFYNEQFF.

The chain has TRBV5-1 and TRBJ2-3; 8 bases are a match to TRBD2. Germline CDR1 SGHRS, CDR2 YFSETQ. Trimming took 5 bases from V and 6 from J; bases not matched to a gene: 11. The CDR3 sequence is 15 residues long. The CDR3 DNA reads as TGCGCCAGCAGTTATTTCAGCGGGGGTAAGGATACGCAGTATTTT. Amino acids: CASSYFSGGKDTQYF. Full variable domain (rest looked up from reference TRBV5-1 and TRBJ2-3): KAGVTQTPRYLIKTRGQQVTLSCSPISGHRSVSWYQQTPGQGLQFLFEYFSETQRNKGNFPGRFSGRQFSNSRSEMNVSTLELGDSALYLCASSYFSGGKDTQYFGPGTRLTVL.